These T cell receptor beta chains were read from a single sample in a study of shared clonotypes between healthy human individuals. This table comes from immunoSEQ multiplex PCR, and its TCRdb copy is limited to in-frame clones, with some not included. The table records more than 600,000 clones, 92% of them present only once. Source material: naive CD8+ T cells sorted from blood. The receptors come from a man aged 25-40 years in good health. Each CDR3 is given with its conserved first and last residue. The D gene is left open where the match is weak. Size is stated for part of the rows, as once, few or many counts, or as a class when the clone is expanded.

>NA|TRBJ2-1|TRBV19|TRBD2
TGTGCCAGTAGTATTATGGGACTAGCGGGAGACAATGAGCAGTTCTTC
CASSIMGLAGDNEQFF
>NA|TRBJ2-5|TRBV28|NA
TGTGCCAGCAGTTTCTCTTCGGAGACCCAGTACTTC
CASSFSSETQYF
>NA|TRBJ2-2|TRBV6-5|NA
TGTGCCGTTCTTAGGGGGTCCGGGGAGCTGTTTTTT
CAVLRGSGELFF
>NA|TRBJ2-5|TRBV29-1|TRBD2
TGCAGCGTTGTTCCCCGGGACACTCGACTAGCGGGAGTAAGGGAGACCCAGTACTTC
CSVVPRDTRLAGVRETQYF
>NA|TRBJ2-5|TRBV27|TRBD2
TGTGCCAGCAGGGTATTAGCGGGAGTGACCGAGACCCAGTACTTC
CASRVLAGVTETQYF
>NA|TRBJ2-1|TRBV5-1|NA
TGCGCCAGCAGCTTGGATATCAATGAGCAGTTCTTC
CASSLDINEQFF
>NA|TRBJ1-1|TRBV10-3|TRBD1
TGTGCCATCAGTGAGCCAGGACAGGGAGTGCTTGAAGCTTTCTTT
CAISEPGQGVLEAFF
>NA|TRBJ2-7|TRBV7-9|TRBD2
TGTGCCAGCAGCTTACACGGCGGGAGGTCCCCAGCCTATTACGAGCAGTACTTC
CASSLHGGRSPAYYEQYF
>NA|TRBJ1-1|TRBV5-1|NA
TGCGCCAGCAGCCGGGACGGGAACACTGAAGCTTTCTTT
CASSRDGNTEAFF
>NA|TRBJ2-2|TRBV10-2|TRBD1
TGCGCCAGCAGGCCTGGGACAGAAGCCACCGGGGAGCTGTTTTTT
CASRPGTEATGELFF
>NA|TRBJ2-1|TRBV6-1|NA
TGTGCCAGCAGTGAAGGCCAGAGCTCCTACAATGAGCAGTTCTTC
CASSEGQSSYNEQFF
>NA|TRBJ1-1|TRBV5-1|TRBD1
TGCGCCAGCAGCTTGGACAGGGGAATAATTACTGAAGCTTTCTTT
CASSLDRGIITEAFF
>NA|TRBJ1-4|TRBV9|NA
TGTGCCAGCAGCGCAGGGACGGGGTACGAAAAACTGTTTTTT
CASSAGTGYEKLFF
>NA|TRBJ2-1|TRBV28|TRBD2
TGTGCCAGCAGTCCAAACTTCCTAGCGGGAATTTACAATGAGCAGTTCTTC
CASSPNFLAGIYNEQFF
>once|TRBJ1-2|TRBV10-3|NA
TGTGCCATCAGTGACTCCGGACCGAACTATGGCTACACCTTC
CAISDSGPNYGYTF